This T cell receptor (beta chain) appears in the sequencing data of a study of response to subunit inactivated influenza vaccine. Study-wide points: With each seasonal influenza vaccination, the authors suggested, few new T cells are recruited.

TCRdb itself ran the RT-PCR reads through MiXCR, one entry per CDR3 protein. The sample records 650,000 to 700,000 distinct CDR3 sequences, roughly 14% being singletons. The CDR3 extends over 15 amino acids. V shed 1 base, J shed 5 bases, and the junction held 10 bases outside the gene matches. From germline, CDR1 is DFQATT and CDR2 SNEGSKA (reference sequence). Concerning this clonotype itself: No antigen is known for it.

The origin of this receptor is a man in his fifties who received an inactivated influenza vaccine. This chain connects TRBV20-1 to TRBJ2-7; 8 bases fit TRBD1. Sequenced here: PBMCs from blood, sampled 11 to 12 days after vaccination. The DNA for the CDR3 is TGCAGTGCTAGAGTCCCGACAGGGGCCATCGACGAGCAGTACTTC. Its translation is CSARVPTGAIDEQYF.